This T cell receptor beta chain derives from a study of monozygotic twins with cystic fibrosis. About the study: Libraries were built from about 3 micrograms of fragmented DNA using about 15 PCR cycles.

Libraries were prepared by immunoSEQ multiplex PCR; TCRdb keeps only in-frame clonotypes and omits some of them. This table has 34,000 or so clones, more than 85% appearing once. Findings and caveats of the study: Low clonality (median roughly 0.0099) suggested a mostly naive repertoire. V usage most resembled the co-twin in 13 of 16 pairs.

Turning to this clone: Antigen: not known.

CDR1 and CDR2 from the germline V gene are SGHTA and FQGNSA. V was pared by 3 bases and J by 6 bases, with 7 bases between. CDR3 length: 12 residues. The source is a girl aged 2 to 10 with cystic fibrosis. The sample comprised blood. The chain recombines TRBV7-2 with TRBJ2-3; no clear D. CDR3 region: CASSLDSDTQYF. CDR3 nucleotides: TGTGCCAGCAGCTTGGATTCGGATACGCAGTATTTT.